The TCR beta chain described here comes from a study of PD-L1 blockade in urothelial cancer. About the study: Between 0 and 3 prior chemotherapy regimens had been given to patients. Analysis of the blood was performed 3 weeks (second dose) and 6 weeks after treatment start.

V was cut by 5 bases and J by 5 bases, with 15 bases left in between. Germline V gene data show CDR1 as LNHDA and CDR2 as SQIVND (reference sequence). The length of the CDR3 is 15 residues. Assay: immunoSEQ multiplex PCR; the TCRdb copy retains only in-frame clones and omits some. The repertoire has 90,000 or so clones, around 91% of them found once; the top ten carry approximately 1.5%. Time point of the sample: pretreatment peripheral blood. Samples were collected from each patient before treatment and during treatment. Each patient gave between 1 and 8 of them in total. Source: PBMCs, taken around atezolizumab (anti-PD-L1) treatment. The sequence was obtained from a man aged 55 to 70 with urothelial cancer. V and J are TRBV19 and TRBJ2-2, with TRBD2 as a possible D gene (6 bases). For the CDR3, the DNA is TGTGCCAGTAGTTTCGCGGGGTTAGGGACCGGGGAGCTGTTTTTT. Translating gives CASSFAGLGTGELFF.